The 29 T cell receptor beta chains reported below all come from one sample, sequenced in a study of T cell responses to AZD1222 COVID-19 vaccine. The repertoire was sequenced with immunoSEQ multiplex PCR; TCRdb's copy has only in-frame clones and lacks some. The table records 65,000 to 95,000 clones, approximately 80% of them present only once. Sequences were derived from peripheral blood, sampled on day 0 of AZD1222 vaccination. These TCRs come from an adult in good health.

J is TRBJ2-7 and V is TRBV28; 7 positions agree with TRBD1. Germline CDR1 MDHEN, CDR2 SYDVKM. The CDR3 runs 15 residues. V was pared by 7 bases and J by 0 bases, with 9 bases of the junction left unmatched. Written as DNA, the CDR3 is TGTGCCAGCATAAGACCGACAGGGAGCTCCTACGAGCAGTACTTC. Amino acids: CASIRPTGSSYEQYF.

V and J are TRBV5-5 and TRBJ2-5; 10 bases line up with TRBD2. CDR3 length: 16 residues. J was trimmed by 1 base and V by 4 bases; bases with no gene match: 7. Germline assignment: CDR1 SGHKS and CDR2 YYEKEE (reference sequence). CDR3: CASSPVAGGPQETQYF. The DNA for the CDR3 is TGTGCCAGCAGCCCTGTAGCGGGGGGTCCCCAAGAGACCCAGTACTTC.

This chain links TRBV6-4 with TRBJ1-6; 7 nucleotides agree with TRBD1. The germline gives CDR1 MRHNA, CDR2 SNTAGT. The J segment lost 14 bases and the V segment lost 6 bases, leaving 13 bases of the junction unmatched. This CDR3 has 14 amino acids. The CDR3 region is CASSPQGTSKTLHF. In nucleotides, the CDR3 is TGTGCCAGCAGCCCACAGGGGACGAGTAAGACCCTCCACTTT.

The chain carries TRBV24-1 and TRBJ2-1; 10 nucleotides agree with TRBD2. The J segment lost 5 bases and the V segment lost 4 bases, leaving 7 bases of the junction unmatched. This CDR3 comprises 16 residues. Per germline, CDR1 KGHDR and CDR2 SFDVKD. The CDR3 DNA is TGTGCCACCAGTGACACAGCGGGAGGGACCAACAATGAGCAGTTCTTC. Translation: CATSDTAGGTNNEQFF.

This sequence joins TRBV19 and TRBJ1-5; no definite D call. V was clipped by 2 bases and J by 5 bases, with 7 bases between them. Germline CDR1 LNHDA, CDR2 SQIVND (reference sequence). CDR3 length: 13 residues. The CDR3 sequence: CASSIRRDQPQHF. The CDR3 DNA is TGTGCCAGTAGTATAAGGAGGGATCAGCCCCAGCATTTT.

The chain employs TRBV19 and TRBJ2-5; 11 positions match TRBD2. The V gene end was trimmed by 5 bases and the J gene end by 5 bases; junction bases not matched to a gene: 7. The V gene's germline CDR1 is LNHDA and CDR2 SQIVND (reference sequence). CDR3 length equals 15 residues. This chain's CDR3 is CASSPTSGSFETQYF. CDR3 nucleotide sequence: TGTGCCAGTAGTCCCACTAGCGGGAGTTTTGAGACCCAGTACTTC.

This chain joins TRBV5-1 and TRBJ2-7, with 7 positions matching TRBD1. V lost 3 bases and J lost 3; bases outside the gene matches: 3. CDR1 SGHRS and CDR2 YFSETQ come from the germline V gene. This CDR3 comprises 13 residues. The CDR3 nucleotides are TGCGCCAGCAGCTCCACAGGGGACTACGAGCAGTACTTC. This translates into CASSSTGDYEQYF.

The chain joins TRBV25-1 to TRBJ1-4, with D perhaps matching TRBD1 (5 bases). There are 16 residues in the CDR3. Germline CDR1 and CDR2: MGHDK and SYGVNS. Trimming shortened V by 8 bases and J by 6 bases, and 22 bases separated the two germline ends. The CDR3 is CASALPDAGRDEKLFF. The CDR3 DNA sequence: TGTGCCAGCGCCCTTCCCGACGCGGGACGGGATGAAAAACTGTTTTTT.

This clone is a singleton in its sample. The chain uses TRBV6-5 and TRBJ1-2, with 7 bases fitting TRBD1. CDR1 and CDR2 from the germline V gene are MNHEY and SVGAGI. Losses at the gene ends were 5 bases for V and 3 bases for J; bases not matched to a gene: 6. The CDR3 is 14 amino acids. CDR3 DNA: TGTGCCAGCAGTCCGCTAGGGGGCGACTATGGCTACACCTTC. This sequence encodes CASSPLGGDYGYTF.

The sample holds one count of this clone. Here the CDR3 DNA reads TGTGCCAGCAGTATTTCGGGCCCTCGGGGTACTGAAGCTTTCTTT. Translation gives CASSISGPRGTEAFF. The chain carries TRBV6-4 and TRBJ1-1, with no clear D. The CDR3 extends over 15 amino acids. CDR1 is MRHNA, CDR2 SNTAGT, per germline. V was trimmed by 5 bases and J by 5 bases, leaving 18 bases between them.

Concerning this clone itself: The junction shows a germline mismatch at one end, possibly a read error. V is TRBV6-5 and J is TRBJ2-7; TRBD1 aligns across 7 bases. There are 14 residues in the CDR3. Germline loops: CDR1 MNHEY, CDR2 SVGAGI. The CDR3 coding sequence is TGTGCCAGCAGCCGACAACGATCTGACAGGGTAGTTGGCTTC. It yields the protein CASSRQRSDRVVGF.

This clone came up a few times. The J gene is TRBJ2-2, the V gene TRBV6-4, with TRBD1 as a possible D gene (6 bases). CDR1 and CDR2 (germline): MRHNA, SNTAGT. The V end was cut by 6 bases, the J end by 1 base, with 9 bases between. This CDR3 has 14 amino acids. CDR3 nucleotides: TGTGCCAGCAGCCCACAGGGGAACACCGGGGAGCTGTTTTTT. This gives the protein CASSPQGNTGELFF.

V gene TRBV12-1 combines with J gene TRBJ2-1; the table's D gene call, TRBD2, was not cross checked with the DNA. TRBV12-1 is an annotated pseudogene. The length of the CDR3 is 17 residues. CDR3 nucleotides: TGTGCCAGCAGCTCAGCGACTAGCGGGGGGATCATGAATGAGCAGTTCTTC. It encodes CASSSATSGGIMNEQFF.

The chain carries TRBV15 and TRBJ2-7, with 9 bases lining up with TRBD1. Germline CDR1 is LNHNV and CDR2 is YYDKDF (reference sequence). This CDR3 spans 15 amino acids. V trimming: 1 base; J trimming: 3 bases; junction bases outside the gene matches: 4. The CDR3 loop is CATSRGGTGYYEQYF. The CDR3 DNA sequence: TGTGCCACCAGCAGAGGTGGGACAGGGTACTACGAGCAGTACTTC.

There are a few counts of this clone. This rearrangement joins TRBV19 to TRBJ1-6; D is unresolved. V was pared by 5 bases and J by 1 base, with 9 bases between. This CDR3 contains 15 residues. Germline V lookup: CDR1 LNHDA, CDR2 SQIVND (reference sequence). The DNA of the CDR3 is TGTGCCAGTAGTTCCGGGAGGTCCTATAATTCACCCCTCCACTTT. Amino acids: CASSSGRSYNSPLHF.

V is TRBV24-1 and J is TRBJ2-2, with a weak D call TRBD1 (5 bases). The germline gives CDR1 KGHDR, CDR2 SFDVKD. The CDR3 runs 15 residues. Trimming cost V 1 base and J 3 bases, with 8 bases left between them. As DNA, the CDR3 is TGTGCCACCAGTGATTTTGCCAGGGACACCGGGGAGCTGTTTTTT. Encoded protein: CATSDFARDTGELFF.

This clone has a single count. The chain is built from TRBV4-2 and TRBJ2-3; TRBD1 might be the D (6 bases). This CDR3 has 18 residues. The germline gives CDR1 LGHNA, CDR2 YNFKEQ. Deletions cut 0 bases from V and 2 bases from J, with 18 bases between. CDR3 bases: TGTGCCAGCAGCCAAGATGGGGGCAGGGTATTCCCCACAGATACGCAGTATTTT. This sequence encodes CASSQDGGRVFPTDTQYF.

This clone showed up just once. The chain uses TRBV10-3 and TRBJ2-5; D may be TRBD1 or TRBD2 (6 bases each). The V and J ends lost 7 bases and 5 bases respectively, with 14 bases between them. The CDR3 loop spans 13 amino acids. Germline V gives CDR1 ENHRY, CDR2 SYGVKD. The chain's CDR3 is CAIKGGSGETQYF. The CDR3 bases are TGTGCCATCAAAGGGGGGAGTGGGGAGACCCAGTACTTC.

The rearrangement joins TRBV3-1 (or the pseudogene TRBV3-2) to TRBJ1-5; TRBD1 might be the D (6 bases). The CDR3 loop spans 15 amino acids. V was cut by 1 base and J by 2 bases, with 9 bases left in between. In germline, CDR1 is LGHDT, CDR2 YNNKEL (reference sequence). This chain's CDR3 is CASSQGGAGNQPQHF. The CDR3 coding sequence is TGTGCCAGCAGCCAAGGGGGGGCGGGCAATCAGCCCCAGCATTTT.

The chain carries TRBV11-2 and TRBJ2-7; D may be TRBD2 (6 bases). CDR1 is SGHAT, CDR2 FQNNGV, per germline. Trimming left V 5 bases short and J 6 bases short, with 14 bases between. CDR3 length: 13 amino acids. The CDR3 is CASSRRREVEQYF. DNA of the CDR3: TGTGCCAGCAGCCGCAGGAGGGAGGTCGAGCAGTACTTC. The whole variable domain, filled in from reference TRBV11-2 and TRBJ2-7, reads EAGVAQSPRYKIIEKRQSVAFWCNPISGHATLYWYQQILGQGPKLLIQFQNNGVVDDSQLPKDRFSAERLKGVDSTLKIQPAKLEDSAVYLCASSRRREVEQYFGPGTRLTVT.

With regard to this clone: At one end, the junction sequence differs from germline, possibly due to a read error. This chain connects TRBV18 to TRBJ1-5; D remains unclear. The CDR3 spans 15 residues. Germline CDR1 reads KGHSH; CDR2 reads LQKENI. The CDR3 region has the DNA TGTGCCAGCACACCGGGGAGGAATAGCAATCAGCCCCAGCATTTT. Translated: CASTPGRNSNQPQHF.

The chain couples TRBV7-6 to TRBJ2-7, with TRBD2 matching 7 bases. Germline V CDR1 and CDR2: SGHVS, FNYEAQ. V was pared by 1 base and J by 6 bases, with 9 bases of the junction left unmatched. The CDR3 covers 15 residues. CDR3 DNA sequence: TGTGCCAGCAGCTTAGGTGCCTCCGGCGGGGGCGAGCAGTACTTC. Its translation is CASSLGASGGGEQYF.

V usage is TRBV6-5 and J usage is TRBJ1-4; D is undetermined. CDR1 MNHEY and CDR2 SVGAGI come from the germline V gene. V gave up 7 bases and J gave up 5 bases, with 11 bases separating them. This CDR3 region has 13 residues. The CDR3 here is CASTPYPNEKLFF. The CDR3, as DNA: TGTGCCAGCACGCCCTACCCCAATGAAAAACTGTTTTTT.

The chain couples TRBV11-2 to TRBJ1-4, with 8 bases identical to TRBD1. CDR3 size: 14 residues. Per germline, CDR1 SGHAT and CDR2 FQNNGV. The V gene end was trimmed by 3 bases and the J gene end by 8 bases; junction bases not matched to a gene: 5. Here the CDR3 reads CASSFDRGREKLFF. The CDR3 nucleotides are TGTGCCAGCAGCTTCGACAGGGGAAGGGAAAAACTGTTTTTT.

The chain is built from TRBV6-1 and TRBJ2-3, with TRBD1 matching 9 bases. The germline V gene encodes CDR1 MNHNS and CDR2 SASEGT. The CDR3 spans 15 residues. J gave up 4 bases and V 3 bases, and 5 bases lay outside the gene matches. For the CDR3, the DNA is TGTGCCAGCAGTGACGGGACAGGGAAGGCAGATACGCAGTATTTT. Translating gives CASSDGTGKADTQYF.

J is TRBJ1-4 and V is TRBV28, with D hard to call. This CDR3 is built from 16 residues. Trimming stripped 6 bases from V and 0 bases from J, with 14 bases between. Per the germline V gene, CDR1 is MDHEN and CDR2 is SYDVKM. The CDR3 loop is CASSLGTGATNEKLFF. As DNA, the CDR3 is TGTGCCAGCAGCCTCGGAACGGGTGCAACTAATGAAAAACTGTTTTTT.

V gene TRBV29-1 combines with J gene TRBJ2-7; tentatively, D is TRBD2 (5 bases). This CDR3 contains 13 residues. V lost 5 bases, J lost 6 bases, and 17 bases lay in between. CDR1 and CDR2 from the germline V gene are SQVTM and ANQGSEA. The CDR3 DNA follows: TGCAGCGTTCTCCGAGGGCGGGTGGGCGAGCAGTACTTC. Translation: CSVLRGRVGEQYF.

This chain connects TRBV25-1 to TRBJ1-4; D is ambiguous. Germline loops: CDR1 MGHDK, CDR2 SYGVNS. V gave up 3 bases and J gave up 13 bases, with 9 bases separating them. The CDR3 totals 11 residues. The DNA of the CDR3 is TGTGCCAGCAGTGAGGGAATAGGACTGTTTTTT. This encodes CASSEGIGLFF.

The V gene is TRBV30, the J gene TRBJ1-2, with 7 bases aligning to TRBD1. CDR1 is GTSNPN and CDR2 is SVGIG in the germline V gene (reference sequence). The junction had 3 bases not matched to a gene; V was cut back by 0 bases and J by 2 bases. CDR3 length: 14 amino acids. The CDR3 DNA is TGTGCCTGGAGTGTTTACAGGGGCAACTATGGCTACACCTTC. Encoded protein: CAWSVYRGNYGYTF.